One sample yielded the 22 T cell receptor beta chains listed below, sequenced in a study of blood T cell repertoires in COVID-19. Generated by immunoSEQ multiplex PCR, the TCRdb table keeps only in-frame clones and is missing some. The data show tens of thousands of clones, around 90% seen once. The sequencing sample was made of peripheral blood. The receptor set was obtained from a woman in her forties or fifties in a cohort sampled during active COVID-19.

The genes are TRBV11-2 and TRBJ2-1, with 7 bases matching TRBD1. Germline V gene lookup returns CDR1 SGHAT and CDR2 FQNNGV. The J segment lost 2 bases and the V segment lost 5 bases, leaving 6 bases of the junction unmatched. CDR3 size: 15 residues. For the CDR3, the DNA is TGTGCCAGCAGCCCTCGGACAGGTACCTACAATGAGCAGTTCTTC. Translating gives CASSPRTGTYNEQFF.

The J gene is TRBJ2-2, the V gene TRBV7-3; the D gene is possibly TRBD1 (5 bases). The germline V gene has CDR1 SGHTA and CDR2 FQGTGA. Trimming pared 0 bases from V and 5 bases from J, leaving 10 bases between. CDR3 length: 15 residues. The DNA of the CDR3 is TGTGCCAGCAGCTTAACGCAGGGTGGGACCGGGGAGCTGTTTTTT. Translated, it gives CASSLTQGGTGELFF.

The chain uses TRBV6-5 and TRBJ2-1; 7 positions match TRBD1. In germline, CDR1 is MNHEY, CDR2 SVGAGI. The CDR3 is 16 amino acids. V shed 4 bases and J 1 base; nucleotides not matched to a gene: 7. The CDR3 DNA reads TGTGCCAGCAGTTTGACAGGGCATGTATCCTACAATGAGCAGTTCTTC. This encodes CASSLTGHVSYNEQFF.

In DNA, the CDR3 is TGTGCCAGCAATCTAGCGGGAGCCTACAATGAGCAGTTCTTC. This encodes CASNLAGAYNEQFF. V usage is TRBV27 and J usage is TRBJ2-1; 10 bases map to TRBD2. J gave up 2 bases and V 7 bases, and 2 bases lay outside the gene matches. The V gene's germline CDR1 is MNHEY and CDR2 SMNVEV (reference sequence). The CDR3 consists of 14 residues.

The rearrangement links TRBV5-4 to TRBJ2-3; 11 bases agree with TRBD2. The CDR3 sequence is 15 residues long. Looked up from germline, CDR1 is SGHNT and CDR2 is YYREEE (reference sequence). V lost 4 bases, J lost 3 bases, and 4 bases stayed unmatched. In DNA, the CDR3 is TGTGCCAGCAGCCGGGGGACTAGCGGAACAGATACGCAGTATTTT. It is translated as CASSRGTSGTDTQYF.

This rearrangement joins TRBV15 to TRBJ2-1; TRBD2 aligns across 10 bases. The CDR3 contains 15 residues. Per germline, CDR1 LNHNV and CDR2 YYDKDF (reference sequence). The junction had 6 bases not matched to a gene; V was cut back by 6 bases and J by 4 bases. As DNA, the CDR3 is TGTGCCACCAGTTGGACTAGCGGCCCGTACAATGAGCAGTTCTTC. Encoded protein: CATSWTSGPYNEQFF.

The rearrangement joins TRBV19 to TRBJ2-2; TRBD1 might be the D (5 bases). Trimming pared 5 bases from V and 11 bases from J, leaving 24 bases between. Per the germline V gene, CDR1 is LNHDA and CDR2 is SQIVND (reference sequence). The CDR3 covers 16 residues. The CDR3 sequence is CASSDQGFPFTGELFF. In nucleotides, the CDR3 is TGTGCCAGTAGTGATCAGGGCTTCCCCTTTACAGGAGAGCTGTTTTTT.

The chain carries TRBV7-8 and TRBJ1-2; TRBD1 is a possible D gene (5 bases). The CDR3 spans 13 residues. Germline-derived CDR1 and CDR2 are SGHVS and FQNEAQ. The ends were cut back, 6 bases at V and 8 bases at J, with 16 bases in the middle. CDR3 residues: CASSSTGFRGYTF. As DNA, the CDR3 is TGTGCCAGCAGTTCTACAGGCTTCCGAGGCTACACCTTC. The variable domain in full, with the rest retrieved from reference TRBV7-8 and TRBJ1-2, is GAGVSQSPRYKVAKRGQDVALRCDPISGHVSLFWYQQALGQGPEFLTYFQNEAQLDKSGLPSDRFFAERPEGSVSTLKIQRTQQEDSAVYLCASSSTGFRGYTFGSGTRLTVV.

V is TRBV7-8 and J is TRBJ2-3; 9 bases map to TRBD1. V trimming: 6 bases; J trimming: 6 bases; junction bases outside the gene matches: 13. Germline lookup yields CDR1 SGHVS and CDR2 FQNEAQ. The CDR3 runs 16 residues. The CDR3 DNA reads TGTGCCAGCAGAAGCAGGCGGACAGGGGCCTGGGATACGCAGTATTTT. Translation gives CASRSRRTGAWDTQYF.

The chain uses TRBV2 and TRBJ1-1; TRBD1 matches 7 bases. Trimming cost V 5 bases and J 1 base; bases outside gene matches: 7. Germline lookup yields CDR1 SNHLY and CDR2 FYNNEI. The CDR3 has 15 amino acids. CDR3 amino acids: CASSKRGRPNTEAFF. CDR3 bases: TGTGCCAGCAGTAAGAGGGGGCGGCCGAACACTGAAGCTTTCTTT.

The rearrangement joins TRBV6-6 to TRBJ1-2; D call uncertain. The V and J ends lost 6 bases and 7 bases respectively, with 12 bases between them. CDR1 and CDR2 from the germline V gene are MNHNY and SVGAGI (reference sequence). This CDR3 contains 12 residues. This chain's CDR3 is CASRGGLSGYTF. The CDR3 DNA sequence: TGTGCCAGCAGGGGAGGACTGAGTGGCTACACCTTC.

This chain uses TRBV5-1 with TRBJ2-5; 7 bases agree with TRBD1. CDR3 length: 14 residues. Per germline, CDR1 SGHRS and CDR2 YFSETQ. The ends lost 4 bases at V and 5 bases at J; junction bases unmatched: 8. The CDR3 DNA reads TGCGCCAGCAGCAAGACAGGGAGTGGGGAGACCCAGTACTTC. Its translation is CASSKTGSGETQYF.

The V gene is TRBV6-5, the J gene TRBJ2-3; 8 bases line up with TRBD2. Germline lookup yields CDR1 MNHEY and CDR2 SVGAGI. This CDR3 is 14 amino acids long. With 10 bases clipped from V and 0 bases from J, the junction kept 6 bases outside the gene matches. CDR3 nucleotide sequence: TGTGCCACCAGGACTAGCACTAGCACAGATACGCAGTATTTT. Protein: CATRTSTSTDTQYF.

In its sample, this clone was seen once. This chain uses TRBV27 with TRBJ1-2; 9 nucleotides line up with TRBD1. The CDR3 has 13 residues. V shed 6 bases, J shed 7 bases, and the junction held 6 bases outside the gene matches. The germline V gene has CDR1 MNHEY and CDR2 SMNVEV (reference sequence). The CDR3 DNA follows: TGTGCCAGCAGCATGGACAGGGGAGCTGGCTACACCTTC. Translation gives CASSMDRGAGYTF.

This chain links TRBV4-2 with TRBJ2-2, with TRBD2 identical over 12 bases. Germline V CDR1 and CDR2: LGHNA, YNFKEQ. The CDR3 is 16 residues long. Trimming cost V 2 bases and J 4 bases; bases outside gene matches: 2. The CDR3 here is CASSQLAGGLTGELFF. CDR3 in DNA: TGTGCCAGCAGCCAACTAGCGGGGGGGCTCACCGGGGAGCTGTTTTTT.

The rearrangement uses TRBV19 and TRBJ1-5, with TRBD1 as a possible D gene (5 bases). V was trimmed by 6 bases and J by 4 bases, leaving 16 bases between them. CDR3 length: 15 residues. Germline values: CDR1 LNHDA, CDR2 SQIVND (reference sequence). CDR3 in amino acids: CASSTREAGNQPQHF. DNA of the CDR3: TGTGCCAGTAGCACCCGAGAAGCAGGGAATCAGCCCCAGCATTTT.

The gene calls are TRBV5-1 and TRBJ2-2; tentative D call: TRBD1 (6 bases). The CDR3 has 14 amino acids. Between the trimmed V and J ends, which lost 0 bases and 6 bases, there was a span of 9 bases. Germline V lookup: CDR1 SGHRS, CDR2 YFSETQ. The CDR3 protein is CASSLDRVPGELFF. The CDR3 nucleotides read TGCGCCAGCAGCTTGGACAGGGTCCCCGGGGAGCTGTTTTTT.

This clone was observed once. This chain links TRBV5-6 with TRBJ2-3; 14 positions match TRBD2. V lost 4 bases and J lost 6; bases outside the gene matches: 7. This CDR3 has 16 residues. Looked up from germline, CDR1 is SGHDT and CDR2 is YYEEEE. CDR3 nucleotide sequence: TGTGCCAGCAGCCTGGGACTAGCGGGGGTAGCGGATACGCAGTATTTT. This sequence encodes CASSLGLAGVADTQYF.

The chain recombines TRBV19 with TRBJ2-3, with 9 bases that match TRBD2. This CDR3 contains 15 residues. Losses at the gene ends were 1 base for V and 3 bases for J; bases not matched to a gene: 2. Per germline, CDR1 LNHDA and CDR2 SQIVND (reference sequence). CDR3 DNA: TGTGCCAGTAGTATAGGCGGGAGGGAAACAGATACGCAGTATTTT. Protein product: CASSIGGRETDTQYF.

The chain is built from TRBV19 and TRBJ1-5; possible D gene TRBD1, 6 bases. The germline V gene encodes CDR1 LNHDA and CDR2 SQIVND (reference sequence). This CDR3 has 14 residues. The ends were cut back, 3 bases at V and 1 base at J, with 7 bases in the middle. This CDR3 reads CASSMGASNQPQHF. The DNA for the CDR3 is TGTGCCAGTAGTATGGGGGCGAGCAATCAGCCCCAGCATTTT.

The gene calls are TRBV3-1 (or the pseudogene TRBV3-2) and TRBJ2-5; weak D call: TRBD2 (7 bases). V lost 4 bases, J lost 5 bases, and 17 bases lay in between. Per germline, CDR1 LGHDT and CDR2 YNNKEL (reference sequence). The CDR3 contains 15 residues. DNA for the CDR3: TGTGCCAGCAGCCCCGGGGGGCCAGGAGGGGAGACCCAGTACTTC. Encoded protein: CASSPGGPGGETQYF.

CDR3 region: CASSLEGGSGSADTQYF. The CDR3 bases are TGCGCCAGCAGCTTGGAGGGGGGTAGCGGGAGTGCAGATACGCAGTATTTT. The chain combines TRBV5-1 with TRBJ2-3, with 9 bases aligning to TRBD2. The CDR3 has 17 residues. CDR1 is SGHRS and CDR2 is YFSETQ in the germline V gene. The J segment lost 4 bases and the V segment lost 0 bases, leaving 9 bases of the junction unmatched.